Each of the 5 T cell receptor beta chains below was sequenced from the same sample in a study of OX40 agonist ivuxolimab in advanced cancers. The data were produced by immunoSEQ multiplex PCR, yet TCRdb's version contains in-frame clones alone and is incomplete. The sample lists roughly 76,000 clones, roughly 85% occurring once. This material consisted of CD4+ or CD8+ T cells sorted from blood, taken in a trial of the OX40 agonist ivuxolimab. The receptors were sampled from an adult with an advanced solid tumor such as melanoma, head and neck, liver or kidney cancer.

The J gene is TRBJ1-2, the V gene TRBV5-1; D unresolved. Trimming cost V 4 bases and J 1 base, with 11 bases left between them. The length of the CDR3 is 14 residues. Germline CDR1 is SGHRS and CDR2 is YFSETQ. CDR3 nucleotide sequence: TGCGCCAGCAGCGCTACATTGGGTAACTATGGCTACACCTTC. Translating gives CASSATLGNYGYTF. Full variable domain (rest looked up from reference TRBV5-1 and TRBJ1-2): KAGVTQTPRYLIKTRGQQVTLSCSPISGHRSVSWYQQTPGQGLQFLFEYFSETQRNKGNFPGRFSGRQFSNSRSEMNVSTLELGDSALYLCASSATLGNYGYTFGSGTRLTVV.

The rearrangement joins TRBV7-9 to TRBJ2-1; D may correspond to TRBD1 or TRBD2 (5 bases each). This CDR3 spans 16 amino acids. Per the germline V gene, CDR1 is SEHNR and CDR2 is FQNEAQ (reference sequence). Trimming took 5 bases from V and 5 from J, leaving 19 bases between them. DNA for the CDR3: TGTGCCAGCAGCCGCTTCCGGGACCAGTCCGACAATGAGCAGTTCTTC. Its translation is CASSRFRDQSDNEQFF. The full variable domain, completed using reference TRBV7-9 and TRBJ2-1, is DTGVSQNPRHKITKRGQNVTFRCDPISEHNRLYWYRQTLGQGPEFLTYFQNEAQLEKSRLLSDRFSAERPKGSFSTLEIQRTEQGDSAMYLCASSRFRDQSDNEQFFGPGTRLTVL.

The V gene is TRBV6-1, the J gene TRBJ2-5; 7 bases are shared with TRBD2. This CDR3 has 14 residues. Germline values: CDR1 MNHNS, CDR2 SASEGT. With V trimmed by 8 bases and J by 1 base, 7 bases remained unmatched. CDR3 loop: CASLVGRAQETQYF. In nucleotides, the CDR3 is TGTGCCAGCCTCGTAGGGAGGGCCCAAGAGACCCAGTACTTC.

The table lists this clone with a few counts. This sequence joins TRBV6-1 and TRBJ2-3, with D tentatively TRBD1 (6 bases). V shed 2 bases and J shed 5 bases, with 11 bases lying between them. CDR3 length: 14 residues. The V gene's germline CDR1 is MNHNS and CDR2 SASEGT. The CDR3 nucleotides are TGTGCCAGCAGTGAATCCCAGGGGCGAGATACGCAGTATTTT. The encoded protein is CASSESQGRDTQYF.

In its sample, this clone was seen once. This chain connects TRBV28 to TRBJ2-7; D possibly corresponds to TRBD2 (5 bases). The V gene lost 2 bases and the J gene lost 2 bases, with 13 bases spanning the gap. Germline lookup yields CDR1 MDHEN and CDR2 SYDVKM. The CDR3 loop spans 15 amino acids. In nucleotides, the CDR3 is TGTGCCAGCAGTTTACGTCAACGAGGGACCTACGAGCAGTACTTC. Amino acid sequence: CASSLRQRGTYEQYF.